The 30 T cell receptor beta chains given below trace back to one sample, sequenced in a study of cytomegalovirus exposure and HLA in healthy donors (dated by TCRdb to about 2017). Library construction relied on the immunoSEQ multiplex PCR assay. TCRdb limited this immuneACCESS table to in-frame rearrangements with V and J called. A share of clones is missing; checked studies link under half to unresolved V genes, and the rest is unexplained. Present in this sample are 97,000 or so clones, 87% of which were seen just once. The leading ten clones occupy roughly 3.7% of the sample. The sequenced sample was PBMCs. These receptors all stem from a woman aged 30 to 39 in good health and CMV-seronegative.

CDR3 sequence reads: CASSATTGVGETQYF. For the CDR3, the DNA is TGCGCCAGCAGCGCCACGACAGGGGTCGGGGAGACCCAGTACTTC. V usage is TRBV5-1 and J usage is TRBJ2-5, with 8 bases lining up with TRBD1. With V trimmed by 4 bases and J by 5 bases, 10 bases remained unmatched. The CDR3 extends over 15 amino acids. Germline V gene data show CDR1 as SGHRS and CDR2 as YFSETQ.

This chain uses TRBV5-3 with TRBJ2-7; TRBD1 matches at 7 bases. TRBV5-3 qualifies as an ORF whose function is uncertain. V was pared by 9 bases and J by 3 bases, with 9 bases of the junction left unmatched. The CDR3 consists of 13 residues. For the CDR3, the DNA is TGTGCCAACCCAGGGGGACGGGACTACGAGCAGTACTTC. Translated, it gives CANPGGRDYEQYF.

The V and J genes are TRBV29-1 and TRBJ2-1, with 11 positions matching TRBD1. The CDR3 totals 13 residues. The germline V gene has CDR1 SQVTM and CDR2 ANQGSEA. J gave up 10 bases and V 6 bases, and 8 bases lay outside the gene matches. For the CDR3, the DNA is TGCAGCGTATCCGGGACAGGGGGTCGAGAGCAGTTCTTC. Translating gives CSVSGTGGREQFF.

V is TRBV18 and J is TRBJ2-7, with D possibly being TRBD1 (6 bases). Germline lookup yields CDR1 KGHSH and CDR2 LQKENI. V lost 6 bases, J lost 4 bases, and 13 bases lay in between. The CDR3 is made up of 13 amino acids. The CDR3 here is CASSPPGDYEQYF. Here the CDR3 DNA reads TGTGCCAGCTCTCCGCCAGGGGATTACGAGCAGTACTTC.

The chain joins TRBV27 to TRBJ1-6; D is perhaps TRBD1 (5 bases). V was clipped by 4 bases and J by 5 bases, with 12 bases between them. This CDR3 is 15 amino acids long. The germline V gene has CDR1 MNHEY and CDR2 SMNVEV (reference sequence). The CDR3 spells CASSWAGRDNSPLHF. The CDR3 coding sequence is TGTGCCAGCAGTTGGGCAGGGCGAGATAATTCACCCCTCCACTTT.

The chain combines TRBV18 with TRBJ2-1; 9 nucleotides align to TRBD2. V lost 6 bases and J lost 0; bases outside the gene matches: 12. The V gene's germline CDR1 is KGHSH and CDR2 LQKENI. CDR3 length: 18 amino acids. CDR3 in amino acids: CASSPLVTSGFSYNEQFF. In DNA form, the CDR3 reads TGTGCCAGCTCGCCCCTTGTGACTAGCGGTTTCTCCTACAATGAGCAGTTCTTC.

The chain has TRBV5-4 and TRBJ2-5; possible D gene TRBD1, 6 bases. Germline V gene sequence: CDR1 SGHNT, CDR2 YYREEE (reference sequence). V gave up 0 bases and J gave up 4 bases, with 13 bases separating them. This CDR3 has 15 residues. Here the CDR3 reads CASSLEVAGVETQYF. The CDR3 DNA is TGTGCCAGCAGCTTGGAAGTAGCAGGGGTAGAGACCCAGTACTTC.

The chain is built from TRBV9 and TRBJ2-3; 9 nucleotides agree with TRBD2. There are 17 residues in the CDR3. Germline-derived CDR1 and CDR2 are SGDLS and YYNGEE. V lost 0 bases to trimming and J lost 6 bases; unmatched junction nucleotides: 11. This CDR3 is CASSVEVRGLALDTQYF. The CDR3 DNA follows: TGTGCCAGCAGCGTAGAGGTTCGTGGACTAGCGCTGGATACGCAGTATTTT.

This chain uses TRBV6-5 with TRBJ2-6; 7 bases match TRBD1. In germline, CDR1 is MNHEY, CDR2 SVGAGI. This CDR3 is 16 amino acids long. Unmatched junction bases numbered 5, after V lost 2 bases and J lost 4 bases. The CDR3: CASSYEGQPGANVLTF. The CDR3 region has the DNA TGTGCCAGCAGTTACGAGGGACAGCCCGGGGCCAACGTCCTGACTTTC.

The gene calls are TRBV29-1 and TRBJ2-3; the match to TRBD1 covers 11 bases. This CDR3 region has 13 residues. With 7 bases clipped from V and 8 bases from J, the junction kept 8 bases outside the gene matches. Germline loops: CDR1 SQVTM, CDR2 ANQGSEA. In DNA, the CDR3 is TGCAGCGCCTGGGACAGGGGGGTTGGTACGCAGTATTTT. It translates to CSAWDRGVGTQYF.

The chain carries TRBV19 and TRBJ2-3; 9 bases map to TRBD2. With V trimmed by 4 bases and J by 3 bases, 2 bases remained unmatched. Germline CDR1 and CDR2: LNHDA and SQIVND (reference sequence). The CDR3 spans 14 residues. The CDR3 protein is CASSTAGGTDTQYF. The CDR3 DNA reads as TGTGCCAGTAGTACGGCGGGAGGGACAGATACGCAGTATTTT.

The rearrangement links TRBV19 to TRBJ1-2; no definite D call. The V gene's germline CDR1 is LNHDA and CDR2 SQIVND (reference sequence). Trimming took off 1 base at V and 4 bases at J, with 7 bases between the two ends. This CDR3 region has 13 residues. This chain's CDR3 is CASSIGRGYGYTF. Written as DNA, the CDR3 is TGTGCCAGTAGTATAGGGAGAGGCTATGGCTACACCTTC.

CDR3 DNA: TGCGCCAGCAGCCCTCTAGGACAGGGGGCGAGTCAGCCCCAGCATTTT. This translates into CASSPLGQGASQPQHF. This chain connects TRBV5-1 to TRBJ1-5; 11 bases are shared with TRBD1. In germline, CDR1 is SGHRS, CDR2 YFSETQ. The CDR3 runs to 16 residues. V dropped 4 bases and J dropped 6; count of bases not matched to a gene: 9.

The CDR3 nucleotides are TGTGCCTGGAGCGACGCTGAGCGCGCGAACACCGGGGAGCTGTTTTTT. This translates into CAWSDAERANTGELFF. The chain links TRBV30 to TRBJ2-2; D not resolved. The CDR3 extends over 16 amino acids. CDR1 and CDR2 (germline): GTSNPN, SVGIG (reference sequence). V gave up 3 bases and J gave up 0 bases, with 14 bases separating them.

The chain employs TRBV6-1 and TRBJ1-2; no clear D. V was pared by 1 base and J by 4 bases, with 7 bases between. This CDR3 region has 13 residues. Germline loops: CDR1 MNHNS, CDR2 SASEGT. CDR3 nucleotides: TGTGCCAGCAGTGAAGGGGCATCCTATGGCTACACCTTC. As protein: CASSEGASYGYTF.

This chain connects TRBV5-6 to TRBJ1-5; tentatively, D is TRBD1 (6 bases). V lost 0 bases and J lost 5, with 12 bases in between. Germline V gives CDR1 SGHDT, CDR2 YYEEEE. This CDR3 is built from 15 residues. The CDR3 bases are TGTGCCAGCAGCTTGGCGGGACATACCGATCAGCCCCAGCATTTT. Protein: CASSLAGHTDQPQHF.

V gene TRBV6-5 combines with J gene TRBJ1-6, with unresolved D. The CDR3 consists of 15 residues. The germline CDR1 and CDR2 sequences are MNHEY and SVGAGI. With 5 bases removed from V and 6 bases from J, the gap between germline ends came to 14 bases. CDR3 residues: CASSLPGFPNSPLHF. In DNA, the CDR3 is TGTGCCAGCAGTCTACCGGGATTCCCTAATTCACCCCTCCACTTT.

The table lists this clone with a few counts. DNA of the CDR3: TGTGCCAGCACCAAAAGCGGGGGGGCTTACAGCACAGATACGCAGTATTTT. Amino acids: CASTKSGGAYSTDTQYF. The chain employs TRBV11-2 and TRBJ2-3, with 10 bases aligning to TRBD2. The CDR3 length is 17 residues. CDR1 and CDR2 from the germline V gene are SGHAT and FQNNGV. Trimming removed 7 bases from V and 0 bases from J; junction bases left unmatched: 10.

The chain is built from TRBV18 and TRBJ1-2; the D gene is possibly TRBD1 (5 bases). V was shortened by 1 base and J by 3 bases, with 15 bases between the two germline ends. The CDR3 runs to 16 residues. The V gene's germline CDR1 is KGHSH and CDR2 LQKENI. For the CDR3, the DNA is TGTGCCAGCTCACCACGTAACCGGCAGGGCGACTATGGCTACACCTTC. Residues: CASSPRNRQGDYGYTF.

In its sample, this clone was seen once. This chain connects TRBV11-2 to TRBJ2-2; 7 nucleotides align to TRBD2. V lost 6 bases, J lost 9 bases, and 7 bases stayed unmatched. CDR1 SGHAT and CDR2 FQNNGV come from the germline V gene. The CDR3 covers 13 residues. CDR3 coding DNA: TGTGCCAGCAGAAGGGCGGGAGATCGGGAGCTGTTTTTT. This codes for CASRRAGDRELFF.

This sequence joins TRBV2 and TRBJ1-1; possible D gene TRBD1, 5 bases. The CDR3 runs to 14 residues. The V and J ends lost 4 bases and 4 bases respectively, with 13 bases between them. CDR1 is SNHLY, CDR2 FYNNEI, per germline. CDR3 region: CASSGAGQVTEAFF. In DNA form, the CDR3 reads TGTGCCAGCAGTGGGGCAGGGCAGGTCACTGAAGCTTTCTTT. The full variable domain, with the rest looked up from reference TRBV2 and TRBJ1-1, is EPEVTQTPSHQVTQMGQEVILRCVPISNHLYFYWYRQILGQKVEFLVSFYNNEISEKSEIFDDQFSVERPDGSNFTLKIRSTKLEDSAMYFCASSGAGQVTEAFFGQGTRLTVV.

This clone has just one count. The genes are TRBV5-5 and TRBJ1-2; a weak D match, TRBD1 (5 bases). This CDR3 is built from 13 residues. Trimming removed 0 bases at V and 8 bases at J, with 11 bases between. Germline assignment: CDR1 SGHKS and CDR2 YYEKEE (reference sequence). CDR3 bases: TGTGCCAGCAGCTTGGCCACAGGTAGCGGCTACACCTTC. It codes for CASSLATGSGYTF. Drawing the rest from reference TRBV5-5 and TRBJ1-2, the complete variable domain is DAGVTQSPTHLIKTRGQQVTLRCSPISGHKSVSWYQQVLGQGPQFIFQYYEKEERGRGNFPDRFSARQFPNYSSELNVNALLLGDSALYLCASSLATGSGYTFGSGTRLTVV.

The J gene is TRBJ2-7, the V gene TRBV5-1; no definite D call. Per the germline V gene, CDR1 is SGHRS and CDR2 is YFSETQ. This CDR3 region has 14 residues. V was clipped by 0 bases and J by 0 bases, with 7 bases between them. CDR3 in amino acids: CASSLDSSSYEQYF. The CDR3 coding sequence is TGCGCCAGCAGCTTGGACAGCAGCTCCTACGAGCAGTACTTC.

The V gene is TRBV5-1, the J gene TRBJ2-2; 8 nucleotides line up with TRBD1. Germline V gene sequence: CDR1 SGHRS, CDR2 YFSETQ. V was pared by 0 bases and J by 4 bases, with 8 bases of the junction left unmatched. CDR3 length: 17 amino acids. CDR3 coding DNA: TGCGCCAGCAGCTTGGGATGGCGGACAGGGCTCACCGGGGAGCTGTTTTTT. Translation: CASSLGWRTGLTGELFF.

The chain is built from TRBV7-2 and TRBJ2-7; 10 bases align to TRBD2. Germline CDR1 reads SGHTA; CDR2 reads FQGNSA. Unmatched junction bases numbered 5, after V lost 3 bases and J lost 6 bases. The CDR3 is 14 amino acids. Here the CDR3 reads CASSFRAGGSEQYF. The CDR3 DNA sequence: TGTGCCAGCAGCTTCAGAGCGGGAGGGAGCGAGCAGTACTTC.

The rearrangement uses TRBV28 and TRBJ1-2; 12 positions match TRBD1. Germline-derived CDR1 and CDR2 are MDHEN and SYDVKM. V shed 2 bases, J shed 7 bases, and the junction held 11 bases outside the gene matches. The CDR3 consists of 17 residues. CDR3 DNA sequence: TGTGCCAGCAGTTTACTTTTTGGGACAGGGGGCACCCCTGGCTACACCTTC. This gives the protein CASSLLFGTGGTPGYTF.

This sequence joins TRBV5-1 and TRBJ2-5; weak D call: TRBD2 (5 bases). The CDR3 is made up of 16 amino acids. CDR1 is SGHRS, CDR2 YFSETQ, per germline. V lost 4 bases and J lost 2, with 18 bases in between. CDR3 DNA: TGCGCCAGCAGCCCCTCACCCGGGGATGAGCAAGAGACCCAGTACTTC. Translating it yields CASSPSPGDEQETQYF.

The chain is built from TRBV19 and TRBJ1-3, with D uncertain. CDR1 and CDR2 (germline): LNHDA, SQIVND (reference sequence). The length of the CDR3 is 16 residues. V lost 1 base, J lost 0 bases, and 10 bases lay in between. This CDR3 reads CASSIGRGNSGNTIYF. The CDR3 DNA sequence: TGTGCCAGTAGTATAGGGAGAGGAAACTCTGGAAACACCATATATTTT.

V and J are TRBV7-2 and TRBJ1-6, with a weak D call TRBD1 (5 bases). Germline CDR1 is SGHTA and CDR2 is FQGNSA. The CDR3 covers 15 residues. Trimming took 0 bases from V and 11 from J, leaving 14 bases between them. The CDR3, as DNA: TGTGCCAGCAGCTTAGCTGTCCGACAGACAACACCCCTCCACTTT. It codes for CASSLAVRQTTPLHF.

The V and J genes are TRBV19 and TRBJ2-3; D uncertain. Germline V gene lookup returns CDR1 LNHDA and CDR2 SQIVND (reference sequence). The germline V and J ends were trimmed by 4 bases and 2 bases, with 4 bases remaining between them. The CDR3 extends over 12 amino acids. CDR3 residues: CASSTYTDTQYF. The CDR3 DNA reads as TGTGCCAGTAGTACTTACACAGATACGCAGTATTTT.